These T cell receptor beta chains were read from a single sample in a study of monozygotic twins with inflammatory bowel disease. TCRdb reprocessed the 5' RACE reads, with one entry per CDR3 protein and no DNA. Its clone listing holds just under 45,000 distinct CDR3 sequences. The sample consisted of blood. These receptors were obtained from a human donor with ulcerative colitis or Crohn's disease, or a healthy co-twin of an affected twin (not recorded which). Both conserved end residues are part of each CDR3.

TRBJ1-1	TRBV12-3/TRBV12-4	CASSPGQGFTGEAFF
TRBJ2-1	TRBV7-2	CASSRDRYNEQFF
TRBJ2-1	TRBV12-3/TRBV12-4	CASSLRGTDHEQFF
TRBJ1-3	TRBV15	CATSRVDGGVSGNTIYF
TRBJ1-3	TRBV5-4	CASSPQQGSGNTIYF
TRBJ1-2	TRBV2	CASIVEREGYTF
TRBJ2-1	TRBV7-9	CASSSDRGVSEQFF
TRBJ2-7	TRBV14	CASSQGRLSEQYF
TRBJ1-6	TRBV5-6	CASSLELRSGQGHSPLHF
TRBJ2-6	TRBV30	CAWSKGLSGANVLTF
TRBJ1-1	TRBV3-1	CASSLTGGGGTEAFF
TRBJ1-5	TRBV10-3	CAISVSTGTGSGPQHF
TRBJ1-1	TRBV5-1	CASSLEGQGSAEAFF
TRBJ1-6	TRBV7-9	CASRAYREKGSPLHF
TRBJ2-7	TRBV15	CATSRGGGREYEQYF
TRBJ2-7	TRBV28	CASKEGYEQYF
TRBJ2-3	TRBV7-8	CASSTPSSGGPQDPPDTQYF
TRBJ2-2	TRBV2	CASRGTTGATGELFF
TRBJ1-5	TRBV20-1	CSAQGSNQPQHF
TRBJ2-5	TRBV27	CANKPKGQVQETQYF
TRBJ1-1	TRBV20-1	CSASGRAGRTEAFF
TRBJ2-2	TRBV5-6	CASQKTETNTGELFF
TRBJ2-7	TRBV19	CASSIDPTRITYEQYF
TRBJ2-1	TRBV4-1	CASSQAYNEQFF
TRBJ2-1	TRBV5-1	CASSQITGDLYNEQFF
TRBJ2-1	TRBV7-9	CASSLNWAYNEQFF
TRBJ2-7	TRBV5-6	CASSSTGQVYEQYF
TRBJ1-2	TRBV7-2	CASSPSGYGYTF
TRBJ2-5	TRBV4-1	CASSQEPSRDTVLGYQETQYF
TRBJ1-1	TRBV15	CATSLGGSSGAFF
TRBJ2-1	TRBV7-2	CASSYRTRSSYNEQFF
TRBJ1-6	TRBV4-2	CASSQDSENSPLHF
TRBJ2-6	TRBV7-2	CASSLEGTGANVLTF